A single sample is the source of the 8 T cell receptor beta chains below, sequenced in a study of cytomegalovirus exposure and HLA in healthy donors. The PCR used 60 Vbeta and 13 Jbeta primers. Here immunoSEQ multiplex PCR was the method, and the copy in TCRdb shows in-frame clones only, minus some. Of roughly 100,000 clones in the sample, roughly two thirds are singletons; the top ten hold 2.8%. Sequenced material: PBMCs. The source of these receptors is a female donor in good health and CMV-seronegative.

The rearrangement uses TRBV30 and TRBJ1-5, with a weak D call TRBD1 (6 bases). With the DNA end fitting TRBJ2-3 better, the J assignment may be wrong. This CDR3 is 13 amino acids long. Per the germline V gene, CDR1 is GTSNPN and CDR2 is SVGIG (reference sequence). The CDR3 protein is CAWSPGVDQPQYF. CDR3 in DNA: TGTGCCTGGAGTCCAGGGGTTGACCAGCCCCAGTATTTT.

This rearrangement joins TRBV25-1 to TRBJ2-3; maybe TRBD2 (6 bases). Germline CDR1 and CDR2: MGHDK and SYGVNS. Trimming removed 2 bases from V and 3 bases from J, with 12 bases in between. CDR3 size: 15 residues. The CDR3, as DNA: TGTGCCAGCAGTGAAATCCTGGGGACTACAGATACGCAGTATTTT. Amino acids: CASSEILGTTDTQYF.

The J gene is TRBJ2-3, the V gene TRBV5-1; TRBD2 matches 11 bases. Germline CDR1 and CDR2: SGHRS and YFSETQ. The V gene end was trimmed by 0 bases and the J gene end by 1 base; junction bases not matched to a gene: 7. CDR3 length equals 18 residues. CDR3 protein: CASSLGLTSGIGTDTQYF. CDR3 nucleotides: TGCGCCAGCAGCTTGGGACTGACTAGCGGGATTGGCACAGATACGCAGTATTTT.

The chain couples TRBV28 to TRBJ2-7, with no clear D. The germline V and J ends were trimmed by 2 bases and 0 bases, with 8 bases remaining between them. Germline V lookup: CDR1 MDHEN, CDR2 SYDVKM. This CDR3 is built from 14 residues. The CDR3 DNA sequence: TGTGCCAGCAGTTTACCGAGTACCTCCTACGAGCAGTACTTC. This encodes CASSLPSTSYEQYF.

V gene TRBV5-4 combines with J gene TRBJ2-7; 8 bases agree with TRBD2. Unmatched junction bases numbered 6, after V lost 0 bases and J lost 4 bases. CDR1 and CDR2 (germline): SGHNT, YYREEE (reference sequence). The CDR3 loop spans 15 amino acids. The CDR3 coding sequence is TGTGCCAGCAGCTTGGCCACCGGCGGGGGGTACGAGCAGTACTTC. Its protein is CASSLATGGGYEQYF.

This clone has more than one count but fewer than ten. The chain combines TRBV4-1 with TRBJ2-7; 9 bases are a match to TRBD2. CDR1 is MGHRA and CDR2 is YSYEKL in the germline V gene. This CDR3 is 14 amino acids long. V trimming: 2 bases; J trimming: 3 bases; junction bases outside the gene matches: 2. CDR3 DNA sequence: TGCGCCAGCAGCCAATATAGCGGGGGCTACGAGCAGTACTTC. Translating it yields CASSQYSGGYEQYF.

The rearrangement uses TRBV9 and TRBJ2-5; 8 nucleotides match TRBD2. With V trimmed by 3 bases and J by 2 bases, 6 bases remained unmatched. CDR1 and CDR2 from the germline V gene are SGDLS and YYNGEE. The CDR3 covers 15 residues. The CDR3 here is CASSEGIAGQETQYF. As DNA, the CDR3 is TGTGCCAGCAGCGAGGGGATAGCGGGACAAGAGACCCAGTACTTC.

The rearrangement uses TRBV7-6 and TRBJ2-7, with 9 nucleotides matching TRBD2. V lost 2 bases to trimming and J lost 0 bases; unmatched junction nucleotides: 2. Germline assignment: CDR1 SGHVS and CDR2 FNYEAQ. The CDR3 has 15 amino acids. In nucleotides, the CDR3 is TGTGCCAGCAGCTTACGACTAGCGGACTCCTACGAGCAGTACTTC. As protein: CASSLRLADSYEQYF. Full variable domain (remainder filled in from reference TRBV7-6 and TRBJ2-7): GAGVSQSPRYKVTKRGQDVALRCDPISGHVSLYWYRQALGQGPEFLTYFNYEAQQDKSGLPNDRFSAERPEGSISTLTIQRTEQRDSAMYRCASSLRLADSYEQYFGPGTRLTVT.